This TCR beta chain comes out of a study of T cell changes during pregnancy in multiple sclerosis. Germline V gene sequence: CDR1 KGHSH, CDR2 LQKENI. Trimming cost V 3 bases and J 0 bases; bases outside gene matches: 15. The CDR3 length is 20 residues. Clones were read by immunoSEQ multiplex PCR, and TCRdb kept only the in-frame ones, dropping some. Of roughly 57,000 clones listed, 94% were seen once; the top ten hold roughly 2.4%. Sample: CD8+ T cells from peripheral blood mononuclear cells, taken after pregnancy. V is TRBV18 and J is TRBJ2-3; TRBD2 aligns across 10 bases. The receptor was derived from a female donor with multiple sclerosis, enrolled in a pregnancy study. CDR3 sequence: CASSPGLFQASGRSTDTQYF. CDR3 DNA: TGTGCCAGCTCACCGGGTCTTTTCCAGGCTAGCGGGAGAAGCACAGATACGCAGTATTTT.